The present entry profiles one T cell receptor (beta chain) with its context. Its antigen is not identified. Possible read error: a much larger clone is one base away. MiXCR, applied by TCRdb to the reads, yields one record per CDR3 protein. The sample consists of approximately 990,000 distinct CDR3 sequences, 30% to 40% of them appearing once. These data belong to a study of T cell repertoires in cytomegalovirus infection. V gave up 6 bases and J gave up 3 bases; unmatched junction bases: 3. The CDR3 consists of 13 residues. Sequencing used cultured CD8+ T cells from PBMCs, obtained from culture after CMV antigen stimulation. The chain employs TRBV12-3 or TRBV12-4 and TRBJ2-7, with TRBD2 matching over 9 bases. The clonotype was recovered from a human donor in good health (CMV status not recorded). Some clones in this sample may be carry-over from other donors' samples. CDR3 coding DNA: TGTGCCAGCAGGTCGCGGGGGGGCTACGAGCAGTACTTC. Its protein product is CASRSRGGYEQYF.